The rows below give T cell receptor beta chains drawn from one sample of a study of cytomegalovirus exposure and HLA in healthy donors. Clones were sequenced by immunoSEQ multiplex PCR, and TCRdb holds only the in-frame ones, with some missing. The sample carries about 120,000 clones, 89% recorded once. Sequenced input: PBMCs. The receptors were gathered from a woman aged 18-29 years in good health and CMV-seronegative. The CDR3 runs from the conserved cysteine through the conserved F or W. Fields, in order: CDR3 protein, clone size, V gene. The size field is filled for only some rows; it gives once, few, many or a size class.

CDR3: CASRPAGSDYGYTF
size: -
V: TRBV6-6

CDR3: CASSLYRDSYSNQPQHF
size: -
V: TRBV5-6

CDR3: CASSNAPPWSVEQYF
size: -
V: TRBV6-5

CDR3: CASSLSLGGIVGNQPQHF
size: -
V: TRBV28

CDR3: CASSQDREFFANEQFF
size: -
V: TRBV4-3

CDR3: CASSPTNTGELFF
size: -
V: TRBV7-9

CDR3: CASNPLAGAADTQYF
size: few
V: TRBV6-1

CDR3: CASLLGTGNGGNTIYF
size: -
V: TRBV2

CDR3: CASSPLGQGAGAFF
size: -
V: TRBV18

CDR3: CASLGWEADTQYF
size: -
V: TRBV12-5

CDR3: CASSLVSRGGYGYTF
size: few
V: TRBV5-8

CDR3: CASSEGGQGAGGTGELFF
size: few
V: TRBV6-1

CDR3: CASTALGGEITDTQYF
size: -
V: TRBV9

CDR3: CASSLTGADNYGYTF
size: -
V: TRBV5-5

CDR3: CSVDTGSGAYEQYF
size: -
V: TRBV29-1

CDR3: CASSRGTYSNQPQHF
size: -
V: TRBV19

CDR3: CASTFRRGARADTQYF
size: -
V: TRBV27

CDR3: CASVLIYGNQPQHF
size: once
V: TRBV6-1

CDR3: CASSQGLVYNEQFF
size: -
V: TRBV27

CDR3: CASSLPRGETQYF
size: -
V: TRBV7-9

CDR3: CASSATTGDTEAFF
size: -
V: TRBV9

CDR3: CASSFGTTNYGYTF
size: -
V: TRBV28

CDR3: CASSLGTSGMGLTYNEQFF
size: -
V: TRBV27

CDR3: CASSLSHEQYF
size: -
V: TRBV28

CDR3: CASSTYRGGNYGYTF
size: -
V: TRBV11-2

CDR3: CASSQVSGLANEQFF
size: -
V: TRBV14

CDR3: CASSLSYGNTEAFF
size: -
V: TRBV27

CDR3: CASSSDRVSSYNEQFF
size: -
V: TRBV5-6

CDR3: CASSFGQGAHEQYF
size: -
V: TRBV19

CDR3: CASSSGLAGSNEQYF
size: -
V: TRBV5-8

CDR3: CASSRGTGYQPQHF
size: -
V: TRBV7-8

CDR3: CASSLDRGGTEAFF
size: once
V: TRBV27

CDR3: CASSPADSVPGYTF
size: -
V: TRBV27

CDR3: CASSLDGAGGGNEKLFF
size: -
V: TRBV4-2

CDR3: CASSSRHNTEAFF
size: -
V: TRBV5-4

CDR3: CASSLRQILSEAFF
size: -
V: TRBV6-5

CDR3: CASGKGTSANNEQFF
size: -
V: TRBV12-5

CDR3: CASSHVFSGDTGELFF
size: -
V: TRBV4-1

CDR3: CASSQDSYEQYF
size: -
V: TRBV7-9

CDR3: CASSLFPGRGWEQYF
size: -
V: TRBV7-9

CDR3: CASSSRTGANEQFF
size: -
V: TRBV2

CDR3: CASSLQEFGLSNQPQHF
size: -
V: TRBV5-6

CDR3: CASSPPKTGNTGELFF
size: -
V: TRBV18

CDR3: CASSPSVRGLGSGELFF
size: -
V: TRBV7-8

CDR3: CASSNRGITYEQYF
size: -
V: TRBV6-5